The source of this TCR beta chain is a study of cytomegalovirus exposure and HLA in healthy donors. V shed 2 bases and J shed 4 bases, with 6 bases lying between them. Germline V gene data show CDR1 as MNHEY and CDR2 as SVGAGI. The CDR3 consists of 13 residues. As regards this clone: The antigen is undetermined.

PCR amplification relied on 60 Vbeta primers (plus 13 Jbeta primers). Per the study methods: Later, an analysis found 75 million to 90 million unique TCR beta chains, and approximately 10 million of these were shared. This table comes from immunoSEQ multiplex PCR, and its TCRdb copy is limited to in-frame clones, with some not included. V and J calls and clone size follow that table, whereas D and trimming were derived from the DNA. Of some 130,000 clones in the sample, about 70% were seen once. Study-level results: In an earlier analysis, in some 540 donors, most V segments appeared productive either ~87% or ~30% of the time. Immune exposure information comprised only CMV serostatus.

The rearrangement links TRBV6-5 to TRBJ2-1; D might be TRBD2 (6 bases). The receptor was isolated from a male donor in good health and CMV-seronegative. The sample comprised PBMCs. The CDR3 spells CASSYGGYNEQFF. CDR3 in DNA: TGTGCCAGCAGTTACGGGGGGTACAATGAGCAGTTCTTC.